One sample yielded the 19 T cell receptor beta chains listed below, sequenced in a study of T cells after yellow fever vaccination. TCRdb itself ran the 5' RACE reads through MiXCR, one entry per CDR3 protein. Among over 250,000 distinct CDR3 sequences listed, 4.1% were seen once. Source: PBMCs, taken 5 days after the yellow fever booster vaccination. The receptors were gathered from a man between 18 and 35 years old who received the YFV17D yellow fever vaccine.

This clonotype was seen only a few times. For the CDR3, the DNA is TGTGCCAGCAGCGGGGTTCGGGGGCGGACAGATACGCAGTATTTT. Its protein is CASSGVRGRTDTQYF. The gene calls are TRBV7-2 and TRBJ2-3; the D gene could be TRBD1 or TRBD2 (6 bases each). Deletions cut 5 bases from V and 3 bases from J, with 15 bases between. CDR1 and CDR2 from the germline V gene are SGHTA and FQGNSA. The CDR3 consists of 15 residues.

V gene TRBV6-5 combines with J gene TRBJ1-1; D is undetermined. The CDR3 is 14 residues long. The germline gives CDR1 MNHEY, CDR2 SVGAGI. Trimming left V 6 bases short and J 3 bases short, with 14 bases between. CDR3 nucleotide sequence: TGTGCCAGCAGGGCAGACTTGGGGTACACTGAAGCTTTCTTT. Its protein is CASRADLGYTEAFF.

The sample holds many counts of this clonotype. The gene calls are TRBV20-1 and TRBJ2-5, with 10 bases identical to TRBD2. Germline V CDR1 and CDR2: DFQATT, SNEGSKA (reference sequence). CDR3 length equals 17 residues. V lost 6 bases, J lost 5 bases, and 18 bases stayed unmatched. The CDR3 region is CSANPPSGGPHRETQYF. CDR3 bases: TGCAGTGCCAACCCCCCTAGCGGGGGCCCCCATAGGGAGACCCAGTACTTC.

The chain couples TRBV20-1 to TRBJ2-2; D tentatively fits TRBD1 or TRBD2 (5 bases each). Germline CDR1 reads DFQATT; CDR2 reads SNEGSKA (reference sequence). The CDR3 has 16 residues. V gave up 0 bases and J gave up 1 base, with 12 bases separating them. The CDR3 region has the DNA TGCAGTGCTAGAGATTGGGGACGGGGGAACACCGGGGAGCTGTTTTTT. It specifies CSARDWGRGNTGELFF.

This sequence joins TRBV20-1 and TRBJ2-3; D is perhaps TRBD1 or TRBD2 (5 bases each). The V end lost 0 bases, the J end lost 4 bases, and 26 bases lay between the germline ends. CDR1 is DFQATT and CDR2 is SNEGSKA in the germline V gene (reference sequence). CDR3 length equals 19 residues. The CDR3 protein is CSARDFRPSRVRGADTQYF. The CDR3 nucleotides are TGCAGTGCTAGAGATTTCAGGCCTAGCCGGGTCCGAGGGGCAGATACGCAGTATTTT.

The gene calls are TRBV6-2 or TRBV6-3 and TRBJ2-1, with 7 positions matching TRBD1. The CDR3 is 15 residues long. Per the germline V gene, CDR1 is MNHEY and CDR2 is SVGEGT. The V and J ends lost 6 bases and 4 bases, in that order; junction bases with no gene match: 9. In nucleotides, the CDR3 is TGTGCCAGCAGGACCCAGGGACAGCGATACAATGAGCAGTTCTTC. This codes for CASRTQGQRYNEQFF.

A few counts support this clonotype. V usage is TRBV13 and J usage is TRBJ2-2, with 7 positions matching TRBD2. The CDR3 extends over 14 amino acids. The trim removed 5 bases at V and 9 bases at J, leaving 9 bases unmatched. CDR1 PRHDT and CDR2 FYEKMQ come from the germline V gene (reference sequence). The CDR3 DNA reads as TGTGCCAGCAGCGCGGGACTATATACCCGGGAGCTGTTTTTT. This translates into CASSAGLYTRELFF. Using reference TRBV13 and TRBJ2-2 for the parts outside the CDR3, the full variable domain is AAGVIQSPRHLIKEKRETATLKCYPIPRHDTVYWYQQGPGQDPQFLISFYEKMQSDKGSIPDRFSAQQFSDYHSELNMSSLELGDSALYFCASSAGLYTRELFFGEGSRLTVL.

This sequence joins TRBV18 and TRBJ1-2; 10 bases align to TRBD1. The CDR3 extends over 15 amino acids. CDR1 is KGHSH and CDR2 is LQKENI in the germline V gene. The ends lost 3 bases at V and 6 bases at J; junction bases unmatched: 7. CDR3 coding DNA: TGTGCCAGCTCACCCACGGGACAGGGGTTGAATGGCTACACCTTC. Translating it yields CASSPTGQGLNGYTF.

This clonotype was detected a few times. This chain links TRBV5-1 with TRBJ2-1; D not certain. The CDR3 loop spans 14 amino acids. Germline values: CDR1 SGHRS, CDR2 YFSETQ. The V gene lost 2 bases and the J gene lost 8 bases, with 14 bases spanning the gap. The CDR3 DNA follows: TGCGCCAGCAGCTTTGGCCTAGTCACCGATGAGCAGTTCTTC. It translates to CASSFGLVTDEQFF.

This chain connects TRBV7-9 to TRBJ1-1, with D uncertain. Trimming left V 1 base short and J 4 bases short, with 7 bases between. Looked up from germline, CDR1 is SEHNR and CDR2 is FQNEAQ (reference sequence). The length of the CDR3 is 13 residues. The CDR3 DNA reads TGTGCCAGCAGCTTAGAAGTTGGCACTGAAGCTTTCTTT. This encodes CASSLEVGTEAFF.

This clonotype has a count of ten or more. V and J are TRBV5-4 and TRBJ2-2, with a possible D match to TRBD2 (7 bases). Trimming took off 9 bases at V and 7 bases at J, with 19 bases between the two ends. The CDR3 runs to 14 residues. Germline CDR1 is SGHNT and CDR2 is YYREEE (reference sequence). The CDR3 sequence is CATQKGGADGELFF. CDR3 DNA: TGTGCCACCCAAAAAGGGGGGGCGGACGGGGAGCTGTTTTTT.

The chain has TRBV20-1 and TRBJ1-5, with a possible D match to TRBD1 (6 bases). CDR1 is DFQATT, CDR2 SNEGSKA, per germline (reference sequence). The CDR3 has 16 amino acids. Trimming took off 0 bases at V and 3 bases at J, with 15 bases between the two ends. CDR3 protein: CSARDITGHTNQPQHF. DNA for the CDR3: TGCAGTGCTAGAGATATAACGGGACACACCAATCAGCCCCAGCATTTT.

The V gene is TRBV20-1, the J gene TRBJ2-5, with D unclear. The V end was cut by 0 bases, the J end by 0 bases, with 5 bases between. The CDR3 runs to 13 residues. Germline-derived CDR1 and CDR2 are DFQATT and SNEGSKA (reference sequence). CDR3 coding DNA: TGCAGTGCTAGAGAAAGCTACCAAGAGACCCAGTACTTC. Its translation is CSARESYQETQYF.

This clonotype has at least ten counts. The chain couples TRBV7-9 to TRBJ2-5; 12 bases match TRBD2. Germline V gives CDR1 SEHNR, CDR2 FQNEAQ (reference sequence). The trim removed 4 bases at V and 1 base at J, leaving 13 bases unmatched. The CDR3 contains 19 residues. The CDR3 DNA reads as TGTGCCAGCAGCTCGCCACATGGACTAGCGGGGACCCCCCAAGAGACCCAGTACTTC. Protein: CASSSPHGLAGTPQETQYF.

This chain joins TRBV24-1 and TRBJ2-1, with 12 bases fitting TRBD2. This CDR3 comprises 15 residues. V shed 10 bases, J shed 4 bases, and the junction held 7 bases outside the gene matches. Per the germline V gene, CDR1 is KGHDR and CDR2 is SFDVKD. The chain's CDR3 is CATETSGGPYNEQFF. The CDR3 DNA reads TGTGCCACTGAAACTAGCGGGGGGCCGTACAATGAGCAGTTCTTC.

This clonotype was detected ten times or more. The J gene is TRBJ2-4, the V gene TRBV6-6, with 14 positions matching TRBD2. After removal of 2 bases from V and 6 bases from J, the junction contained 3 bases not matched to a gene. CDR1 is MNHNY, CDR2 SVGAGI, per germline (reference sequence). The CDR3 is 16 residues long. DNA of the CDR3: TGTGCCAGCAGTTACCCGGGACTAGCGGGGGTAAACATTCAGTACTTC. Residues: CASSYPGLAGVNIQYF.

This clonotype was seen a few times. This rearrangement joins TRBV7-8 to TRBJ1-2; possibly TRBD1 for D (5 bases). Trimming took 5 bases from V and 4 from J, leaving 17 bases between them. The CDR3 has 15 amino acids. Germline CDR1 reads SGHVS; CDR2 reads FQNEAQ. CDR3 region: CASSRPSGGVYGYTF. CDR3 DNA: TGTGCCAGCAGCCGTCCGTCCGGGGGTGTCTATGGCTACACCTTC.

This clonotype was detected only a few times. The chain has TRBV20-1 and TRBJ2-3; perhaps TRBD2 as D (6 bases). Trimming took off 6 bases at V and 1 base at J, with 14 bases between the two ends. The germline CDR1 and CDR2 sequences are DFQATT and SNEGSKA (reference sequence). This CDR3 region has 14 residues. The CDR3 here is CSAGTFTGTDTQYF. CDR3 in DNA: TGCAGTGCAGGGACTTTCACGGGCACAGATACGCAGTATTTT.

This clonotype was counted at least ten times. CDR3 loop: CASSPSSGGTPGEQFF. The CDR3 DNA is TGTGCCAGCAGCCCGTCTAGCGGGGGGACCCCAGGAGAGCAGTTCTTC. V and J are TRBV7-2 and TRBJ2-1, with 11 bases lining up with TRBD2. Looked up from germline, CDR1 is SGHTA and CDR2 is FQGNSA. This CDR3 has 16 residues. V lost 5 bases to trimming and J lost 10 bases; unmatched junction nucleotides: 13.